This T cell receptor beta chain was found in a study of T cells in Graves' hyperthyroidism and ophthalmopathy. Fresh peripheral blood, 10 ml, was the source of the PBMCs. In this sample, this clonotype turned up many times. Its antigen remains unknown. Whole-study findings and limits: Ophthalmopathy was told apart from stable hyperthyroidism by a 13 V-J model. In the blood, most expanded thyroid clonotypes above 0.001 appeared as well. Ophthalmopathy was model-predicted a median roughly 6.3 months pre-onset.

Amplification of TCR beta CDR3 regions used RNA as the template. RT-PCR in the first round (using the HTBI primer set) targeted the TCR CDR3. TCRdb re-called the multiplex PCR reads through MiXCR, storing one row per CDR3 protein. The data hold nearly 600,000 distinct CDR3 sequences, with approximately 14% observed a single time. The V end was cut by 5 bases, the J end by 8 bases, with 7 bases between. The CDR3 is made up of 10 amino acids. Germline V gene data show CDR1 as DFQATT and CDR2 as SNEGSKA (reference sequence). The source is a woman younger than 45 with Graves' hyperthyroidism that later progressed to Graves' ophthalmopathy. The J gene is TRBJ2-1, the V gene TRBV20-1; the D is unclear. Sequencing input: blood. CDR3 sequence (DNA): TGCAGTGCTCGGAAGGATGAGCAGTTCTTC. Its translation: CSARKDEQFF.